This T cell receptor beta chain was documented in a study of shared clonotypes between healthy human individuals. Study summary: Per-donor plates numbered three CD4 naive, three CD4 memory, two CD8 naive and one CD8 memory. General study findings and limits: Sequencing of the sorted subsets was shown by rarefaction to be incomplete despite large depth. Blood was the sole source, and tissue repertoires probably differ. With several donors compared, 4% to 5% of naive CD4 clonotypes were shared.

In regard to this clone: Antigen: not known. The same CDR3 can be traced to other DNA sequences in this sample.

The CDR3 consists of 12 residues. Germline V gene lookup returns CDR1 LNHDA and CDR2 SQIVND (reference sequence). With 8 bases removed from V and 2 bases from J, the gap between germline ends came to 10 bases. Assay: immunoSEQ multiplex PCR; the TCRdb copy retains only in-frame clones and omits some. The table has around 720,000 clones, 60% to 75% seen once. The sample comprised memory CD4+ T cells sorted from blood. Described subset: CD45RA-negative fraction. The chain is built from TRBV19 and TRBJ2-7, with D tentatively TRBD2 (6 bases). This receptor was taken from a woman in her twenties or thirties in good health. The CDR3 region has the DNA TGTGCCAGTTCGTCGGGAGCCTACGAGCAGTACTTC. This codes for CASSSGAYEQYF.